One T cell receptor beta chain is described in this entry. Its antigen target is currently unknown. No quality values exist for individual bases; no much larger clone is one base distant. This entry comes from a study of T cell responses to AZD1222 COVID-19 vaccine (dated by TCRdb to the early 2020s). As for the study more broadly: TCR sequencing covered over 230 trial participants: 200 to 210 given two doses of AZD1222 and approximately 26 given two doses of MenACWY control vaccine. Enrollment into the trials was organized by age into subgroups of 18-55, 56-69 and 70-plus years, and those subgroups contained approximately 150, 30 and 60 TCR-sequenced participants, respectively. Overall study results and their limits: The 56-69-year group was small, and its depth increase did not reach significance, likely because of low power. Vaccine-associated CD4 TCRs spanned the whole spike protein, with dominant responses in regions 160-218 and 743-854. Conclusions about previously exposed vaccinees were limited because only six or seven AZD1222 recipients were SARS-CoV-2 seropositive at baseline. Participants were mostly white British and included more females than males, and it was suggested by the authors that clonal diversity may have been underestimated. Reportedly, almost half of the unique spike-specific TCRs recognized epitopes lying outside the regions that are mutated in the B.1.351 and B.1.1.7 variants. A significant rise in spike-specific TCR breadth and depth was observed after two AZD1222 doses relative to day 0 and relative to MenACWY recipients. Because no day 14 peak-response samples were available, repertoires were characterized only after the peak T cell response.

The label giving this sample's time point can be read as: baseline before first vaccination. Taken with the paper, the label for treatment or condition translates to: meningococcal conjugate vaccine given as trial control. Vaccinee samples were obtained from the UK trials COV001 and COV002, which included a single-blind randomized controlled phase 2/3 trial of AZD1222 (ChAdOx1 nCoV-19) in healthy adults. For TCRbeta chain sequencing, PBMC samples were collected from trial participants at day 0 and at day 28 after the second dose. The CDR3 regions of human TCRbeta chains were analyzed by immunosequencing. Per the authors' processing: TCRs in the repertoires were compared against a reference library of SARS-CoV-2-specific TCRs that had been generated with the MIRA antigen-specificity platform. Breadth meant the fraction of unique TCRs that were SARS-CoV-2-associated, whereas depth meant the fraction of total T cells that were SARS-CoV-2-associated. Using the MIRA data, each spike-specific TCR was mapped to the spike region that the TCR reacts to and placed in a CD4 or CD8 class. Log10-transformed breadth and depth values were compared by one-way ANOVA with Sidak's multiple comparisons tests. TCRdb took this table from immuneACCESS and kept in-frame rearrangements with V and J called. Such tables lack part of the clones; where checked against another copy, unresolved V genes explain under half of the gap, and the rest is unexplained. V and J calls plus clone size are reproduced from that table; the DNA served to infer D and trimming. The sample table holds 45,000 to 55,000 clones, of which around 80% were seen once. Roughly 20% of the sample lies in the top ten.

Sequencing used peripheral blood, obtained on day 0 of MenACWY control vaccination. The clonotype comes from an adult in good health.

The DNA sequence reads TGTGCCTGGAGTGCCCCGAACACTGAAGCTTTCTTT. It codes for CAWSAPNTEAFF. The chain is encoded by TRBV30 joined to TRBJ1-1, with the D gene too uncertain to name. The CDR3 starts with the cysteine, ends with the phenylalanine, and has 12 residues. The CDR3 DNA has 36 bases and is translated from base 1. Cut back by 1 base and 1 base, the V and J ends lie 4 bases apart. As encoded in the germline V gene (reference sequence), CDR1 is GTSNPN while CDR2 is SVGIG.